This passage covers 19 T cell receptor beta chains from one sample sequenced in a study of OX40 agonist ivuxolimab in advanced cancers. TCRdb keeps only in-frame clones here, not all; method: immunoSEQ multiplex PCR. In the table there are about 84,000 clones, about 93% of which are singletons. The sample consisted of CD4+ or CD8+ T cells sorted from blood, taken in a trial of the OX40 agonist ivuxolimab. The receptors stem from an adult with an advanced solid tumor such as melanoma, head and neck, liver or kidney cancer.

This chain connects TRBV9 to TRBJ2-7; D is perhaps TRBD2 (7 bases). CDR1 is SGDLS, CDR2 YYNGEE, per germline. This CDR3 comprises 13 residues. Trimming removed 5 bases from V and 6 bases from J, with 15 bases in between. CDR3 region: CASSLGGVAEQYF. In DNA, the CDR3 is TGTGCCAGCAGTCTAGGGGGGGTCGCCGAGCAGTACTTC.

This clone was recorded at least ten times. V usage is TRBV27 and J usage is TRBJ1-1; no firm D call. Between the trimmed V and J ends, which lost 5 bases and 4 bases, there was a span of 8 bases. Germline V gives CDR1 MNHEY, CDR2 SMNVEV (reference sequence). The CDR3 extends over 12 amino acids. CDR3 residues: CASSVAGTEAFF. CDR3 sequence (DNA): TGTGCCAGCAGTGTGGCGGGCACTGAAGCTTTCTTT.

This clone was seen once. This sequence joins TRBV27 and TRBJ2-7, with 7 bases matching TRBD2. Germline values: CDR1 MNHEY, CDR2 SMNVEV (reference sequence). Trimming took 6 bases from V and 1 from J; bases not matched to a gene: 3. The CDR3 length is 13 residues. CDR3 bases: TGTGCCAGCAGATTGGGGGGGTCCTACGAGCAGTACTTC. Its translation: CASRLGGSYEQYF.

The chain employs TRBV9 and TRBJ2-7; 8 positions agree with TRBD2. The CDR3 extends over 15 amino acids. From germline, CDR1 is SGDLS and CDR2 YYNGEE. The trim removed 3 bases at V and 0 bases at J, leaving 5 bases unmatched. CDR3 sequence (DNA): TGTGCCAGCAGCGGGGGACTAGGTTCCTCCTACGAGCAGTACTTC. It encodes CASSGGLGSSYEQYF.

This chain joins TRBV4-1 and TRBJ2-7, with D possibly matching TRBD2 (6 bases). Trimming left V 3 bases short and J 0 bases short, with 15 bases between. Germline V gives CDR1 MGHRA, CDR2 YSYEKL. This CDR3 has 16 amino acids. The CDR3 nucleotides read TGCGCCAGCAGCCATCTGACCGGGAGATTCTCCTACGAGCAGTACTTC. It yields the protein CASSHLTGRFSYEQYF.

The chain links TRBV29-1 to TRBJ2-7; no firm D call. Trimming took 5 bases from V and 2 from J, leaving 4 bases between them. Germline V gives CDR1 SQVTM, CDR2 ANQGSEA. The CDR3 runs 10 residues. This chain's CDR3 is CSVLTYEQYF. The CDR3 DNA reads TGCAGCGTTCTGACCTACGAGCAGTACTTC.

This chain uses TRBV4-2 with TRBJ2-7, with 14 bases fitting TRBD2. CDR1 is LGHNA and CDR2 is YNFKEQ in the germline V gene. V shed 0 bases, J shed 2 bases, and the junction held 6 bases outside the gene matches. The CDR3 consists of 18 residues. CDR3 in amino acids: CASSQDRLAGGLTYEQYF. CDR3 in DNA: TGTGCCAGCAGCCAAGATCGACTAGCGGGAGGGCTGACCTACGAGCAGTACTTC.

The chain carries TRBV9 and TRBJ2-7; 7 positions match TRBD2. Germline V lookup: CDR1 SGDLS, CDR2 YYNGEE. Trimming took 0 bases from V and 5 from J; bases not matched to a gene: 8. The CDR3 is 15 residues long. The CDR3 spells CASSVGAGASNEQYF. CDR3 nucleotide sequence: TGTGCCAGCAGCGTAGGGGCGGGAGCATCAAACGAGCAGTACTTC. Looking up the rest from reference TRBV9 and TRBJ2-7 gives the full variable domain: DSGVTQTPKHLITATGQRVTLRCSPRSGDLSVYWYQQSLDQGLQFLIQYYNGEERAKGNILERFSAQQFPDLHSELNLSSLELGDSALYFCASSVGAGASNEQYFGPGTRLTVT.

This chain links TRBV5-1 with TRBJ2-7; 8 bases are shared with TRBD1. Germline assignment: CDR1 SGHRS and CDR2 YFSETQ. The trim removed 5 bases at V and 0 bases at J, leaving 7 bases unmatched. The CDR3 has 15 amino acids. CDR3 region: CASSNTGTGSYEQYF. The CDR3 nucleotides read TGCGCCAGCAGTAATACCGGGACAGGCTCCTACGAGCAGTACTTC.

This clone appeared a single time. The chain combines TRBV5-6 with TRBJ2-7; either TRBD1 or TRBD2 may supply D (5 bases each). Germline V gene data show CDR1 as SGHDT and CDR2 as YYEEEE. Trimming took 4 bases from V and 2 from J, leaving 13 bases between them. The CDR3 is 14 residues long. The CDR3 region has the DNA TGTGCCAGCAGCCCGGGACGGTTTACCTACGAGCAGTACTTC. Translating it yields CASSPGRFTYEQYF.

CDR3 DNA: TGTGCCAGCAGCCCCCGACAGGGGGCGAGAAATGAGCAGTTCTTC. Translated, it gives CASSPRQGARNEQFF. V gene TRBV7-9 combines with J gene TRBJ2-1, with 10 bases identical to TRBD1. Germline CDR1 is SEHNR and CDR2 is FQNEAQ (reference sequence). This CDR3 spans 15 amino acids. V shed 5 bases, J shed 7 bases, and the junction held 8 bases outside the gene matches.

The chain couples TRBV30 to TRBJ1-5; 8 nucleotides align to TRBD1. J lost 1 base, V lost 5 bases, and 7 bases had no gene match. This CDR3 has 15 residues. Germline V CDR1 and CDR2: GTSNPN, SVGIG (reference sequence). The CDR3 reads CAWGRGPVSNQPQHF. The CDR3 DNA follows: TGTGCCTGGGGCAGGGGGCCGGTAAGCAATCAGCCCCAGCATTTT.

The chain joins TRBV7-8 to TRBJ2-7; TRBD1 is a possible D gene (5 bases). The CDR3 has 17 amino acids. The V gene lost 5 bases and the J gene lost 3 bases, with 23 bases spanning the gap. The germline CDR1 and CDR2 sequences are SGHVS and FQNEAQ. CDR3 loop: CASSPDPLTGQGYEQYF. The CDR3 DNA follows: TGTGCCAGCAGCCCCGACCCCCTGACCGGCCAGGGCTACGAGCAGTACTTC.

The rearrangement joins TRBV2 to TRBJ2-5; 11 positions agree with TRBD2. The J call is in doubt because the DNA end fits TRBJ2-7 better. The length of the CDR3 is 16 residues. CDR1 is SNHLY, CDR2 FYNNEI, per germline. The CDR3, as DNA: TGTGCCAGCAGCTATACGACTAGCGGGGCCTCCTACGAGCAGTACTTC. Protein product: CASSYTTSGASYEQYF.

The chain carries TRBV7-2 and TRBJ2-2; the match to TRBD2 covers 10 bases. With V trimmed by 4 bases and J by 7 bases, 12 bases remained unmatched. The length of the CDR3 is 17 residues. The V gene's germline CDR1 is SGHTA and CDR2 FQGNSA. For the CDR3, the DNA is TGTGCCAGCAGCTCTAGAGGACTAGCGGCCCCTCACGGGGAGCTGTTTTTT. Residues: CASSSRGLAAPHGELFF.

The CDR3 protein is CASSAGLTSSYEQYF. For the CDR3, the DNA is TGTGCCAGCAGTGCGGGTCTTACCTCCTCCTACGAGCAGTACTTC. The gene calls are TRBV6-5 and TRBJ2-7, with D perhaps TRBD2 (5 bases). The ends were cut back, 5 bases at V and 0 bases at J, with 14 bases in the middle. There are 15 residues in the CDR3. CDR1 MNHEY and CDR2 SVGAGI come from the germline V gene.

This chain uses TRBV29-1 with TRBJ2-1; D is tentatively TRBD1 or TRBD2 (5 bases each). Germline lookup yields CDR1 SQVTM and CDR2 ANQGSEA. The ends were cut back, 7 bases at V and 7 bases at J, with 14 bases in the middle. This CDR3 is built from 12 residues. CDR3 sequence: CSGWGILNEQFF. The DNA for the CDR3 is TGCAGCGGGTGGGGGATATTGAATGAGCAGTTCTTC.

The chain links TRBV6-1 to TRBJ2-7; possibly TRBD1 for D (6 bases). This CDR3 has 16 residues. V lost 2 bases and J 5 bases, leaving 19 bases between the germline ends. CDR1 and CDR2 (germline): MNHNS, SASEGT. CDR3 residues: CASSERLPRTADEQYF. CDR3 in DNA: TGTGCCAGCAGTGAACGCCTCCCAAGGACAGCGGACGAGCAGTACTTC.

The chain uses TRBV28 and TRBJ2-5; the D gene is possibly TRBD2 (5 bases). Germline-derived CDR1 and CDR2 are MDHEN and SYDVKM. The CDR3 runs to 15 residues. V dropped 5 bases and J dropped 7 bases, with 20 bases sitting between them. CDR3 amino acids: CASSDVPRGIGTQYF. In DNA form, the CDR3 reads TGTGCCAGCAGTGACGTCCCGCGAGGGATTGGGACCCAGTACTTC.